This T cell receptor (beta chain) was retrieved from a study of OX40 agonist ivuxolimab in advanced cancers. For the study at large: The group had a mean age of roughly 56 years, ranged from roughly 23 to 85, and was 80% to 85% male. Of the patients, three showed partial responses, one with hepatocellular carcinoma and two with cutaneous melanoma.

Here immunoSEQ multiplex PCR was the method, and the copy in TCRdb shows in-frame clones only, minus some. The table lists tens of thousands of clones, roughly 88% of them singletons. Comment on this clone: What it binds is unknown.

Germline CDR1 is WNHNN and CDR2 is SYGVQD (reference sequence). This CDR3 has 13 residues. V gave up 8 bases and J gave up 2 bases, with 12 bases separating them. General observations from the study: Certain nonresponders likewise exhibited a low normalized T-cell clonal expansion. Within 6 weeks, CD4+ and CD8+ blood T cells expanded clonally at 0.1 to 3.0 mg/kg.

The clonotype was recovered from an adult with an advanced solid tumor such as melanoma, head and neck, liver or kidney cancer. This chain links TRBV10-1 with TRBJ2-5, with D possibly being TRBD1 or TRBD2 (5 bases each). This specimen was CD4+ or CD8+ T cells sorted from blood, taken in a trial of the OX40 agonist ivuxolimab. The CDR3 is CASSRGGQETQYF. For the CDR3, the DNA is TGCGCCAGCTCCCGGGGCGGTCAAGAGACCCAGTACTTC.